The rows below give T cell receptor beta chains drawn from one sample of a study of identical twins. TCRdb independently ran MiXCR on the 5' RACE reads; one entry per CDR3 protein. This table has roughly 500,000 distinct CDR3 sequences, 22% appearing once. The same data also went into a second study, on T cells expressing NK-cell markers.

Sequencing used CD4+ T cells sorted from blood. The receptors shown here come from a woman between 18 and 29 years old in good health. Both conserved end residues are part of each CDR3. D genes are given only for firm matches. A clone size is listed for some rows: how often the clone was seen (once, few, many), or a class if it is expanded.

.,TRBV21-1,.,TRBJ2-3,CASLGQGYSTDTQYF,TGTGCCAGCCTAGGACAGGGGTATAGCACAGATACGCAGTATTTT
TRBD1,TRBV10-3,few,TRBJ2-7,CAISGTGTGDRYEQYF,TGTGCCATCAGTGGGACCGGGACAGGGGATAGGTACGAGCAGTACTTC
.,TRBV11-3,few,TRBJ2-1,CASSSGRASYNEQFF,TGTGCCAGCAGCTCGGGACGGGCCTCCTACAATGAGCAGTTCTTC
.,TRBV24-1,.,TRBJ2-1,CATSDPGEEQFF,TGTGCCACCAGTGATCCCGGCGAGGAGCAGTTCTTC
TRBD1,TRBV6-2/TRBV6-3,.,TRBJ2-1,CASSGWTGRFF,TGTGCCAGCAGTGGGTGGACAGGGCGGTTCTTC
TRBD1,TRBV20-1,few,TRBJ1-1,CSASTGTGEAFF,TGCAGTGCTAGTACCGGGACAGGTGAAGCTTTCTTT
TRBD2,TRBV20-1,once,TRBJ2-7,CSASKVRASGSSSYEQYF,TGCAGTGCTAGTAAGGTGCGAGCTAGCGGGAGCAGCTCCTACGAGCAGTACTTC
TRBD2,TRBV2,few,TRBJ2-5,CASGTTQETQYF,TGTGCCAGCGGGACTACACAAGAGACCCAGTACTTC
TRBD2,TRBV29-1,many,TRBJ2-1,CSVTDSGGLSSYNEQFF,TGCAGCGTTACTGACAGCGGGGGCCTTAGCTCCTACAATGAGCAGTTCTTC
.,TRBV20-1,.,TRBJ2-5,CSAPNLGSGPQYF,TGCAGTGCCCCGAACCTAGGGTCTGGGCCCCAGTACTTC
.,TRBV10-3,few,TRBJ2-7,CAISESTSEQYF,TGTGCCATCAGTGAGTCGACCTCCGAGCAGTACTTC
.,TRBV6-1,.,TRBJ2-5,CASRVGGPETQYF,TGTGCCAGCAGGGTCGGAGGGCCAGAGACCCAGTACTTC
TRBD1,TRBV4-3,many,TRBJ2-7,CASSPSTGGHEQYF,TGCGCCAGCAGCCCGTCGACAGGGGGTCACGAGCAGTACTTC
.,TRBV7-2,.,TRBJ1-2,CASSLLRNLYGYTF,TGTGCCAGCAGCTTATTGCGGAATCTCTATGGCTACACCTTC
TRBD2,TRBV7-2,.,TRBJ2-7,CASSLSVAGTYEQYF,TGTGCCAGCAGCTTGTCGGTAGCGGGAACCTACGAGCAGTACTTC
.,TRBV20-1,few,TRBJ2-7,CSARSQDSYEQYF,TGCAGTGCTAGGTCCCAGGACTCCTACGAGCAGTACTTC
TRBD1,TRBV7-9,few,TRBJ1-2,CASSLADRPNYGYTF,TGTGCCAGCAGCTTAGCGGACAGGCCAAACTATGGCTACACCTTC
TRBD1,TRBV9,.,TRBJ2-7,CASSGGDRVPYEQYF,TGTGCCAGCAGCGGAGGGGACAGGGTGCCCTACGAGCAGTACTTC
.,TRBV21-1,once,TRBJ2-2,CASKQWYGTGELFF,TGTGCCAGCAAGCAATGGTACGGCACCGGGGAGCTGTTTTTT
.,TRBV10-2,few,TRBJ2-3,CASSDWGRGTDTQYF,TGCGCCAGCAGTGATTGGGGCCGCGGAACAGATACGCAGTATTTT
.,TRBV6-2/TRBV6-3,.,TRBJ2-1,CASSYPREQQFF,TGTGCCAGCAGTTACCCCCGGGAGCAGCAGTTCTTC
.,TRBV20-1,few,TRBJ2-7,CSARARGVYEQYF,TGCAGTGCTAGAGCCCGGGGAGTCTACGAGCAGTACTTC
.,TRBV20-1,few,TRBJ1-2,CSARDPGSEMYGYTF,TGCAGTGCTAGAGATCCAGGGTCGGAAATGTATGGCTACACCTTC
.,TRBV20-1,.,TRBJ1-1,CSVRVTEAFF,TGCAGTGTCAGGGTTACTGAAGCTTTCTTT
TRBD1,TRBV5-1,few,TRBJ2-3,CASSRTGGEDTQYF,TGCGCCAGCAGCCGGACAGGGGGCGAAGATACGCAGTATTTT
.,TRBV5-5,.,TRBJ1-2,CASSFALPLRDGYTF,TGTGCCAGCAGCTTTGCCCTGCCACTGCGGGATGGCTACACCTTC
.,TRBV7-2,.,TRBJ2-2,CASSQMSRTNTGELFF,TGTGCCAGCAGCCAAATGAGCCGGACGAACACCGGGGAGCTGTTTTTT
.,TRBV13,.,TRBJ2-6,CASSSSWGANVLTF,TGTGCCAGCAGCTCGAGCTGGGGGGCCAACGTCCTGACTTTC
TRBD2,TRBV7-3,many,TRBJ2-3,CASSLRGGSTDTQYF,TGTGCCAGCAGCTTACGCGGGGGGTCCACCGATACGCAGTATTTT
.,TRBV5-5,many,TRBJ1-1,CASSWTPDRMNTEAFF,TGTGCCAGCAGCTGGACCCCGGACAGAATGAACACTGAAGCTTTCTTT
TRBD2,TRBV9,.,TRBJ2-1,CASSVDDGRANEQFF,TGTGCCAGCAGCGTAGATGACGGGAGGGCAAATGAGCAGTTCTTC
.,TRBV20-1,few,TRBJ2-7,CSARVGREVHEQYF,TGCAGTGCTAGAGTGGGCAGGGAGGTTCACGAGCAGTACTTC
.,TRBV9,few,TRBJ2-5,CASSVGSETQYF,TGTGCCAGCAGCGTAGGATCGGAGACCCAGTACTTC
TRBD1,TRBV12-3/TRBV12-4,few,TRBJ2-7,CASCPGQGNYEQYF,TGTGCCAGCTGTCCGGGACAGGGCAACTACGAGCAGTACTTC
TRBD1,TRBV25-1,.,TRBJ2-7,CASRRTGSSYEQYF,TGTGCCAGCAGAAGGACAGGGAGCTCCTACGAGCAGTACTTC
.,TRBV9,.,TRBJ2-2,CASSGQGGGNTGELFF,TGTGCCAGCAGCGGACAGGGAGGAGGGAACACCGGGGAGCTGTTTTTT
.,TRBV12-3/TRBV12-4,.,TRBJ2-7,CASSPTRGSSYEQYF,TGTGCCAGCAGCCCTACTAGGGGAAGCTCCTACGAGCAGTACTTC
.,TRBV6-1,few,TRBJ2-7,CASRSGTGDYEQYF,TGTGCCAGCAGAAGCGGGACAGGAGACTACGAGCAGTACTTC
TRBD2,TRBV20-1,many,TRBJ2-1,CSSAGTSGRDEQFF,TGCAGTAGCGCCGGGACTAGCGGGAGAGATGAGCAGTTCTTC
.,TRBV5-1,.,TRBJ2-4,CASSLSYAKNIQYF,TGCGCCAGCAGCTTGTCCTACGCCAAAAACATTCAGTACTTC
.,TRBV5-5,many,TRBJ2-7,CASSFEQLRTYEQYF,TGTGCCAGCAGCTTCGAACAGCTTAGAACCTACGAGCAGTACTTC
TRBD2,TRBV6-2/TRBV6-3,.,TRBJ2-1,CASSPWRVAGSSSYNEQFF,TGTGCCAGCAGCCCCTGGAGGGTAGCGGGATCAAGCTCCTACAATGAGCAGTTCTTC
.,TRBV7-7,.,TRBJ2-2,CASSLDPPTMSTGELFF,TGTGCCAGCAGCTTAGATCCACCGACGATGAGCACCGGGGAGCTGTTTTTT
.,TRBV7-9,few,TRBJ2-3,CATPSSGALDTQYF,TGTGCCACCCCCTCTTCGGGGGCTCTAGATACGCAGTATTTT
.,TRBV6-5,few,TRBJ2-4,CASSYSPRSKNIQYF,TGTGCCAGCAGTTACTCCCCCAGGTCCAAAAACATTCAGTACTTC
.,TRBV12-3/TRBV12-4,many,TRBJ2-3,CASSFGAGSSTDTQYF,TGTGCCAGCAGTTTTGGTGCGGGTTCTAGCACAGATACGCAGTATTTT
TRBD2,TRBV9,few,TRBJ2-1,CASSVRREGIDNEQFF,TGTGCCAGCAGCGTACGGCGGGAGGGCATAGACAATGAGCAGTTCTTC
.,TRBV10-3,few,TRBJ2-1,CAISLGVRNEQFF,TGTGCCATCAGCCTAGGGGTACGGAATGAGCAGTTCTTC
TRBD2,TRBV20-1,.,TRBJ2-7,CSANREDYEQYF,TGCAGTGCGAACCGGGAGGACTACGAGCAGTACTTC
TRBD1,TRBV6-5,few,TRBJ2-3,CASSYFGQDRRQYF,TGTGCCAGCAGTTACTTCGGACAGGATAGGAGGCAGTATTTT